This section outlines one TCR beta chain sequence together with its context. Its antigen is still unknown. This PCR relied on a set of 60 Vbeta primers and 13 Jbeta primers. TCRdb's copy holds only in-frame clones and misses some; the assay was immunoSEQ multiplex PCR. The sample holds tens of thousands of clones, over 75% seen once. Germline V gene sequence: CDR1 SGDLS, CDR2 YYNGEE. Trimming took off 0 bases at V and 4 bases at J, with 11 bases between the two ends. The CDR3 consists of 16 residues. These data are taken from a study of cytomegalovirus exposure and HLA in healthy donors. Whole-study findings and limits: TCR beta chains numbering roughly 150 were designated cytomegalovirus-associated.

This chain connects TRBV9 to TRBJ1-6; maybe TRBD1 (6 bases). Sample: PBMCs. The receptor comes from a male donor in good health and CMV-seronegative. In DNA form, the CDR3 reads TGTGCCAGCAGCGTAGATGCAGGGGCATATAATTCACCCCTCCACTTT. Amino acid sequence: CASSVDAGAYNSPLHF.